This TCR beta chain came from a study of technical replicates of blood from a handful of donors. Trimming shortened V by 0 bases and J by 2 bases, and 8 bases separated the two germline ends. The CDR3 runs 15 residues. Germline V gene sequence: CDR1 SGHAT, CDR2 FQNNGV. Measured with immunoSEQ multiplex PCR; TCRdb has only the in-frame clones, and not every one. The sample records some 80,000 clones, about 96% being singletons. The sample comprised T cells isolated from PBMCs. The source of this sequence is a human donor in good health. The chain uses TRBV11-2 and TRBJ1-5; D gene ambiguous. CDR3 coding DNA: TGTGCCAGCAGCTTAGATGGGGAGCGCAATCAGCCCCAGCATTTT. Amino acid sequence: CASSLDGERNQPQHF. Together with reference TRBV11-2 and TRBJ1-5, the CDR3 gives the full variable domain: EAGVAQSPRYKIIEKRQSVAFWCNPISGHATLYWYQQILGQGPKLLIQFQNNGVVDDSQLPKDRFSAERLKGVDSTLKIQPAKLEDSAVYLCASSLDGERNQPQHFGDGTRLSIL.